Detailed here is one T cell receptor (beta chain). No antigen is known for it. The CDR3 sequence is 13 residues long. Looked up from germline, CDR1 is MNHEY and CDR2 is SVGAGI. Trimming removed 7 bases from V and 1 base from J, with 10 bases in between. These data are taken from a study of human T cells and chemical hapten exposure. Overall study context: Patch tests applied 0.01% DPC to the upper back, read at 6 days. Findings of the study overall: Expanded TCRs clustered into significantly more large CDR3 similarity groups than controls, the analysis revealed.

The library gave individual cDNA molecules unique molecular identifiers. TCRdb recomputed calls from the RACE reads with MiXCR, one row per CDR3 protein. This table has roughly 380,000 distinct CDR3 sequences, about 6% appearing once. Time point: patch test 2, 6 weeks after DPC sensitization. Treatment described: therapeutic diphenylcyclopropenone sensitization with weekly scalp DPC. This clonotype was obtained from a woman aged 18-29 years with alopecia areata. Some clones in this sample may be carry-over from other donors' samples. Sequenced material: whole blood, taken in connection with sensitization to the hapten diphenylcyclopropenone (DPC). This chain connects TRBV6-5 to TRBJ2-5; D is ambiguous. CDR3 bases: TGTGCCAGCAAAGCCGACACCCAAGAGACCCAGTACTTC. Translated, it gives CASKADTQETQYF.